A selection of T cell receptor beta chains follows, all from one sample in a study of post-analysis software for immune sequencing data. One entry per CDR3 protein results from TCRdb running MiXCR on the PCR reads. This sample has roughly 400,000 distinct CDR3 sequences, with 35% to 45% found just once. The sample consisted of blood. The receptor source for this set is a girl aged 2 to 10 with multiple sclerosis. The CDR3 runs from the conserved cysteine through the conserved F or W. D genes are given only for firm matches. Rows may omit the clone size; those that give it use once, few, many or a size class.

v_call: TRBV27
j_call: TRBJ2-3
d_call: -
clone_size: -
cdr3_nt: TGTGCCAGCAGGCTACACAAGGCGAATACGCAGTATTTT
cdr3_aa: CASRLHKANTQYF

v_call: TRBV18
j_call: TRBJ2-7
d_call: -
clone_size: few
cdr3_nt: TGTGCCAGCTCACCTAGCGTATCGGAAGAGCAGTACTTC
cdr3_aa: CASSPSVSEEQYF

v_call: TRBV29-1
j_call: TRBJ2-3
d_call: -
clone_size: few
cdr3_nt: TGCAGCTCAGGGATTTCAGATACGCAGTATTTT
cdr3_aa: CSSGISDTQYF

v_call: TRBV12-3/TRBV12-4
j_call: TRBJ1-2
d_call: -
clone_size: -
cdr3_nt: TGTGCCAGCAGTTTGACAGTCTATGGCTACACCTTC
cdr3_aa: CASSLTVYGYTF

v_call: TRBV10-3
j_call: TRBJ1-4
d_call: TRBD1
clone_size: -
cdr3_nt: TGTGCCATCAGTAGCCCGGGACAGGGTAAAGAAAAACTGTTTTTT
cdr3_aa: CAISSPGQGKEKLFF

v_call: TRBV7-2
j_call: TRBJ2-1
d_call: TRBD2
clone_size: -
cdr3_nt: TGTGCCAGCAGCTCAGGGAGGGGATACAATGAGCAGTTCTTC
cdr3_aa: CASSSGRGYNEQFF

v_call: TRBV12-3/TRBV12-4
j_call: TRBJ2-1
d_call: -
clone_size: few
cdr3_nt: TGTGCCAGCAGGGTGGATGGAGGCTACAATGAGCAGTTCTTC
cdr3_aa: CASRVDGGYNEQFF

v_call: TRBV5-1
j_call: TRBJ1-5
d_call: -
clone_size: -
cdr3_nt: TGCGCCAGCAGCCGGGACCCGGACAGCAATCAGCCCCAGCATTTT
cdr3_aa: CASSRDPDSNQPQHF

v_call: TRBV20-1
j_call: TRBJ2-3
d_call: TRBD1
clone_size: -
cdr3_nt: TGCAGTGCTCCGGACAGGGAGGTTACGCAGTATTTT
cdr3_aa: CSAPDREVTQYF

v_call: TRBV6-2/TRBV6-3
j_call: TRBJ2-7
d_call: TRBD2
clone_size: -
cdr3_nt: TGTGCCAGCAGTTACTCCCGGACTAGCGGGAGCCACGAGCAGTACTTC
cdr3_aa: CASSYSRTSGSHEQYF

v_call: TRBV29-1
j_call: TRBJ2-6
d_call: -
clone_size: few
cdr3_nt: TGCAGCGCTCCGACAGAAGCGAACGTCCTGACTTTC
cdr3_aa: CSAPTEANVLTF

v_call: TRBV29-1
j_call: TRBJ2-3
d_call: -
clone_size: -
cdr3_nt: TGCAGCGCTGAGGGCAGGGGCTCAGATACGCAGTATTTT
cdr3_aa: CSAEGRGSDTQYF

v_call: TRBV3-1
j_call: TRBJ2-5
d_call: -
clone_size: few
cdr3_nt: TGTGCCAGCAGCGGGGTGGAGCAGTACTTC
cdr3_aa: CASSGVEQYF

v_call: TRBV9
j_call: TRBJ2-1
d_call: TRBD2
clone_size: few
cdr3_nt: TGTGCCAGCAGCGTAGGTACTAGCGGGGGGGCTCACAATGAGCAGTTCTTC
cdr3_aa: CASSVGTSGGAHNEQFF